This T cell receptor beta chain appears in the sequencing data of a study of blood T cell repertoires in COVID-19. Overall study context: T cells, B-cell-depleted T cells, or PBMCs supplied cDNA or gDNA.

Generated by immunoSEQ multiplex PCR, the TCRdb table keeps only in-frame clones and is missing some. Among roughly 200,000 clones listed, around nine tenths were seen once. Germline V lookup: CDR1 SQVTM, CDR2 ANQGSEA. The CDR3 contains 11 residues. The V end was cut by 7 bases, the J end by 4 bases, with 8 bases between. The receptor comes from a woman in her late teens or twenties who had recovered from COVID-19. The specimen was peripheral blood. The rearrangement links TRBV29-1 to TRBJ2-1; TRBD1 might be the D (5 bases). In DNA form, the CDR3 reads TGCAGCGCAGACAGTTACAATGAGCAGTTCTTC. This gives the protein CSADSYNEQFF.